This entry lists 18 T cell receptor beta chains sequenced from one sample in a study of blood T cell repertoires in COVID-19. Generated by immunoSEQ multiplex PCR, the TCRdb table keeps only in-frame clones and is missing some. Among 210,000 or so clones listed, approximately 86% were seen once. Sequencing input: peripheral blood. The receptors originated from a man aged 18-30 years with active or convalescent COVID-19.

This chain uses TRBV6-1 with TRBJ1-4, with a weak D call TRBD1 (5 bases). Looked up from germline, CDR1 is MNHNS and CDR2 is SASEGT. This CDR3 region has 13 residues. V dropped 2 bases and J dropped 7 bases, with 8 bases sitting between them. CDR3 amino acids: CASSEWGGEKLFF. For the CDR3, the DNA is TGTGCCAGCAGTGAATGGGGGGGTGAAAAACTGTTTTTT.

This clone has more than one count but fewer than ten. The chain's CDR3 is CASQEGPYNSPLHF. In DNA, the CDR3 is TGTGCCAGCCAGGAGGGACCCTATAATTCACCCCTCCACTTT. The V gene is TRBV2, the J gene TRBJ1-6; possible D gene TRBD1, 5 bases. This CDR3 region has 14 residues. Germline V lookup: CDR1 SNHLY, CDR2 FYNNEI. V was pared by 8 bases and J by 2 bases, with 10 bases between.

V gene TRBV15 combines with J gene TRBJ2-5, with D perhaps TRBD1 (6 bases). CDR1 and CDR2 from the germline V gene are LNHNV and YYDKDF (reference sequence). This CDR3 comprises 14 residues. Deletions cut 1 base from V and 5 bases from J, with 11 bases between. CDR3 protein: CATSRGDIGETQYF. DNA of the CDR3: TGTGCCACCAGCAGAGGGGACATCGGGGAGACCCAGTACTTC.

The chain is built from TRBV4-3 and TRBJ2-7, with TRBD2 matching 8 bases. Germline CDR1 reads LGHNA; CDR2 reads YSLEER. The trim removed 0 bases at V and 5 bases at J, leaving 12 bases unmatched. The CDR3 is 17 amino acids. The CDR3 bases are TGCGCCAGCAGCCAAGACAGAGCAAGCGCGGGAGGCAACGAGCAGTACTTC. It codes for CASSQDRASAGGNEQYF.

V and J are TRBV19 and TRBJ1-1; D remains unclear. CDR1 is LNHDA and CDR2 is SQIVND in the germline V gene (reference sequence). V lost 3 bases, J lost 4 bases, and 9 bases lay in between. The CDR3 covers 13 residues. Here the CDR3 reads CASSITRSTEAFF. The CDR3 DNA follows: TGTGCCAGTAGTATTACGCGGAGCACTGAAGCTTTCTTT.

The chain carries TRBV19 and TRBJ2-7, with 7 bases that match TRBD1. The CDR3 has 14 amino acids. V lost 6 bases, J lost 0 bases, and 5 bases stayed unmatched. Germline values: CDR1 LNHDA, CDR2 SQIVND (reference sequence). The CDR3, as DNA: TGTGCCAGTAGCGACAGGGTAATCTCCTACGAGCAGTACTTC. Protein product: CASSDRVISYEQYF.

The chain uses TRBV27 and TRBJ2-7; 13 bases line up with TRBD2. Losses at the gene ends were 6 bases for V and 6 bases for J; bases not matched to a gene: 8. Germline values: CDR1 MNHEY, CDR2 SMNVEV (reference sequence). CDR3 length: 15 amino acids. The chain's CDR3 is CASRILAGGTGEQYF. The CDR3 coding sequence is TGTGCCAGCAGAATACTAGCGGGAGGGACGGGCGAGCAGTACTTC.

This sequence joins TRBV29-1 and TRBJ2-2, with D perhaps TRBD2 (6 bases). The CDR3 runs to 13 residues. Trimming cost V 7 bases and J 3 bases, with 12 bases left between them. CDR1 and CDR2 (germline): SQVTM, ANQGSEA. DNA of the CDR3: TGCAGCGCTGGGGGGAGTGACACCGGGGAGCTGTTTTTT. This encodes CSAGGSDTGELFF.

This clone has just one count. This chain connects TRBV7-3 to TRBJ2-7, with 9 positions matching TRBD2. The CDR3 is 16 amino acids. The J segment lost 3 bases and the V segment lost 2 bases, leaving 8 bases of the junction unmatched. The germline V gene has CDR1 SGHTA and CDR2 FQGTGA. CDR3 coding DNA: TGTGCCAGCAGCTTACAACCAGCGGGAGGAGGCTACGAGCAGTACTTC. Translating gives CASSLQPAGGGYEQYF.

The chain employs TRBV3-1 (or the pseudogene TRBV3-2) and TRBJ2-2; TRBD1 aligns across 12 bases. Germline trimming cut 6 bases from V and 3 bases from J; bases unmatched to any gene: 8. This CDR3 spans 17 amino acids. Germline CDR1 and CDR2: LGHDT and YNNKEL (reference sequence). The CDR3 sequence: CASRGLGTGGYTGELFF. The CDR3 coding sequence is TGTGCCAGCAGGGGGCTGGGGACAGGGGGCTACACCGGGGAGCTGTTTTTT.

The gene calls are TRBV6-4 and TRBJ2-1, with D perhaps matching TRBD2 (6 bases). This CDR3 has 16 residues. V was pared by 5 bases and J by 0 bases, with 14 bases between. Germline values: CDR1 MRHNA, CDR2 SNTAGT. CDR3 sequence: CASSPGGTHSYNEQFF. The DNA of the CDR3 is TGTGCCAGCAGTCCCGGCGGGACCCACTCCTACAATGAGCAGTTCTTC.

The chain combines TRBV27 with TRBJ1-2, with 8 bases matching TRBD1. This CDR3 is built from 13 residues. The ends lost 3 bases at V and 8 bases at J; junction bases unmatched: 5. Germline V gives CDR1 MNHEY, CDR2 SMNVEV (reference sequence). This CDR3 is CASSFPGGDGYTF. CDR3 nucleotide sequence: TGTGCCAGCAGTTTCCCAGGGGGCGACGGCTACACCTTC.

This chain joins TRBV9 and TRBJ2-2; D gene uncertain. The CDR3 loop spans 15 amino acids. Germline CDR1 is SGDLS and CDR2 is YYNGEE. Trimming shortened V by 5 bases and J by 2 bases, and 13 bases separated the two germline ends. CDR3 amino acids: CASSHIDKNTGELFF. CDR3 nucleotide sequence: TGTGCCAGCAGTCATATCGACAAAAACACCGGGGAGCTGTTTTTT.

The chain employs TRBV5-1 and TRBJ1-1; D is uncertain. The CDR3 covers 15 residues. The germline V gene has CDR1 SGHRS and CDR2 YFSETQ. Deletions cut 4 bases from V and 0 bases from J, with 13 bases between. The CDR3 coding sequence is TGCGCCAGCAGCGTAAACGGGAAGTTGAACACTGAAGCTTTCTTT. Encoded protein: CASSVNGKLNTEAFF.

CDR3 bases: TGTGCCAGCAGTTACACACCGATTCAGCTGGGCCGACACGAGCAGTACTTC. Protein: CASSYTPIQLGRHEQYF. The V gene is TRBV6-2 or TRBV6-3, the J gene TRBJ2-7; no definite D call. Trimming removed 2 bases from V and 5 bases from J, with 22 bases in between. Germline V lookup: CDR1 MNHEY, CDR2 SVGEGT. The length of the CDR3 is 17 residues.

The chain couples TRBV28 to TRBJ1-1, with TRBD1 matching over 9 bases. Germline-derived CDR1 and CDR2 are MDHEN and SYDVKM. With V trimmed by 3 bases and J by 4 bases, 6 bases remained unmatched. The CDR3 extends over 15 amino acids. DNA of the CDR3: TGTGCCAGCAGTTTCGCCGGGACAGGGCCCACTGAAGCTTTCTTT. As protein: CASSFAGTGPTEAFF.

A single count supports this clone. The chain is built from TRBV27 and TRBJ2-5; D is perhaps TRBD2 (5 bases). Trimming took 10 bases from V and 1 from J, leaving 10 bases between them. The CDR3 sequence is 12 residues long. Germline loops: CDR1 MNHEY, CDR2 SMNVEV (reference sequence). CDR3 nucleotide sequence: TGTGCCACCCGGGGATTCCAAGAGACCCAGTACTTC. Residues: CATRGFQETQYF.

V usage is TRBV29-1 and J usage is TRBJ1-5, with D unclear. V dropped 4 bases and J dropped 4 bases, with 11 bases sitting between them. This CDR3 has 13 residues. CDR1 and CDR2 from the germline V gene are SQVTM and ANQGSEA. The CDR3 nucleotides are TGCAGCGTTGGCGGCAGTCAAAATCAGCCCCAGCATTTT. Translating gives CSVGGSQNQPQHF. Filled out from reference TRBV29-1 and TRBJ1-5, the complete variable domain reads SAVISQKPSRDICQRGTSLTIQCQVDSQVTMMFWYRQQPGQSLTLIATANQGSEATYESGFVIDKFPISRPNLTFSTLTVSNMSPEDSSIYLCSVGGSQNQPQHFGDGTRLSIL.